This T cell receptor (beta chain) was sequenced during a study of blood T cells in healthy people across ages. Then a second PCR, running roughly 7 to 11 cycles, was carried out with a sample-barcoded 5' primer and a J-beta primer mix. In TCRdb, the 5' RACE reads were re-called with MiXCR into one record per CDR3 protein. The table records some 1.4 million distinct CDR3 sequences, roughly 40% of them present only once. As for this clonotype: Its specificity is not known.

Study results and limitations: Any conclusive comparison of naive versus antigen-experienced cells was prevented by using unsorted PBMCs. The study lacked donor CMV status, which possibly confounded expanded clonotype changes. Long-lived donors had more naive CD4+ cells and higher diversity than aged donors.

The sequenced material came from blood. The TCR comes from a woman aged 18-29 years in good health.

The CDR3 protein is CSAKAGVPRTVTETQYF. The CDR3 bases are TGCAGTGCTAAAGCGGGAGTTCCCCGTACTGTGACCGAGACCCAGTACTTC. The chain links TRBV20-1 to TRBJ2-5; 8 nucleotides align to TRBD2. The CDR3 runs 17 residues. CDR1 is DFQATT and CDR2 is SNEGSKA in the germline V gene (reference sequence). Trimming took 4 bases from V and 5 from J; bases not matched to a gene: 18.